This TCR beta chain stems from a study of regulatory T cells in long-lasting Graves disease. Study information: It was over 5 years of antithyroid drugs, with positive TSH receptor antibodies, that meant persistent Graves' disease. Study-wide findings and caveats: There was favoring of TRBV28, TRBJ1-2 and TRBJ2-5 in persistent disease. The study found persistent patients shared more public clonotypes (more than 2,500) than new patients (about 1,000).

Arm-PCR of CDR3 regions with iRepertoire HTBI primers generated TCR beta libraries. MiXCR, applied by TCRdb to the multiplex PCR reads, yields one record per CDR3 protein. The sample includes about 300,000 distinct CDR3 sequences, 22% seen only once; the top ten take more than 55%. The CDR3 is made up of 11 amino acids. Germline V gives CDR1 SQVTM, CDR2 ANQGSEA. The V gene lost 2 bases and the J gene lost 6 bases, with 7 bases spanning the gap. A few counts support this clonotype. Its antigen is still unknown. Indicated time point: persistent/refractory GD, antithyroid drugs over 5 years with positive TRAb. Construction of the TCR library relied on RNA isolated from PBMCs. A blood draw put approximately 9 milliliters of peripheral blood into EDTA tubes.

This specimen consisted of peripheral blood mononuclear cells (PBMCs), obtained when the disease was refractory, from a patient treated with antithyroid drugs. The chain carries TRBV29-1 and TRBJ1-2; D is unclear. The sequence derives from a female donor with Graves disease. DNA for the CDR3: TGCAGCGTTGAATTGAGTAATGGCTACACCTTC. Its translation is CSVELSNGYTF. Looking up the rest from reference TRBV29-1 and TRBJ1-2 gives the full variable domain: SAVISQKPSRDICQRGTSLTIQCQVDSQVTMMFWYRQQPGQSLTLIATANQGSEATYESGFVIDKFPISRPNLTFSTLTVSNMSPEDSSIYLCSVELSNGYTFGSGTRLTVV.